Each of the 18 T cell receptor beta chains below was sequenced from the same sample in a study of shared clonotypes between healthy human individuals (dated by TCRdb to the early 2020s). The method behind the library was the immunoSEQ multiplex PCR assay. Drawn from immuneACCESS, this table holds only the in-frame rearrangements with V and J called that TCRdb kept. Clones are partly lost; checked studies trace under half to an unresolved V gene and leave the rest unexplained. Across this sample there are roughly 1,800,000 clones, with about 95% seen only once. More than 0.9% of the sample rests with the top ten. CD8 naive samples consisted of CD45RO-negative cells that were positively selected for CCR7, yielding a CD45RA+CCR7+ population without TemRA cells. Sequenced: naive CD8+ T cells sorted from blood. Per the publication, the cell subset or site label means: CD45RA+CCR7+. All receptors come from a man younger than 35 in good health.

V is TRBV6-5 and J is TRBJ2-7; D call uncertain. The end of the DNA fits TRBJ2-5 better, so the J call may be wrong. Germline CDR1 reads MNHEY; CDR2 reads SVGAGI. The CDR3 runs to 11 residues. For the CDR3, the DNA is TGTGCCAGCAGAGCTTCCGGGACCCAGTACTTC. This sequence encodes CASRASGTQYF.

This sequence joins TRBV6-5 and TRBJ1-2; a weak D match, TRBD1 (6 bases). Germline V gene sequence: CDR1 MNHEY, CDR2 SVGAGI. V lost 4 bases and J 8 bases, leaving 8 bases between the germline ends. This CDR3 comprises 11 residues. The CDR3 DNA reads as TGTGCCAGCAGTTCAGGGGTCGGCTACACCTTC. Translating gives CASSSGVGYTF.

The genes are TRBV27 and TRBJ2-3; unclear D gene. V gave up 2 bases and J gave up 2 bases, with 8 bases separating them. This CDR3 region has 14 residues. Germline V gene data show CDR1 as MNHEY and CDR2 as SMNVEV (reference sequence). In nucleotides, the CDR3 is TGTGCCAGCAGTTTACACAGATCCACAGATACGCAGTATTTT. Its translation is CASSLHRSTDTQYF.

The chain combines TRBV19 with TRBJ2-7; TRBD1 matches at 8 bases. V lost 3 bases to trimming and J lost 3 bases; unmatched junction nucleotides: 4. The CDR3 loop spans 14 amino acids. Looked up from germline, CDR1 is LNHDA and CDR2 is SQIVND (reference sequence). The CDR3 reads CASSIRQGFYEQYF. The CDR3 DNA follows: TGTGCCAGTAGTATTAGACAGGGGTTCTACGAGCAGTACTTC.

The chain combines TRBV25-1 with TRBJ2-3, with 7 nucleotides matching TRBD1. This CDR3 has 16 amino acids. Trimming removed 5 bases from V and 0 bases from J; junction bases left unmatched: 8. CDR1 MGHDK and CDR2 SYGVNS come from the germline V gene. The DNA of the CDR3 is TGTGCCAGCAGTCCACGCAAGGGGGCTAGCACAGATACGCAGTATTTT. It specifies CASSPRKGASTDTQYF.

A remark on this clone: Other DNA sequences in this specimen translate into the identical CDR3. The chain has TRBV9 and TRBJ2-5; possible D gene TRBD2, 7 bases. CDR3 size: 14 residues. Germline loops: CDR1 SGDLS, CDR2 YYNGEE. V lost 0 bases and J 5 bases, leaving 11 bases between the germline ends. The CDR3 spells CASSVVGGRETQYF. The CDR3 nucleotides are TGTGCCAGCAGCGTAGTCGGGGGGCGGGAGACCCAGTACTTC.

This sequence joins TRBV13 and TRBJ2-7, with 8 bases that match TRBD1. The CDR3 sequence is 14 residues long. The V segment lost 6 bases and the J segment 2 bases; nucleotides outside the gene matches: 6. Germline-derived CDR1 and CDR2 are PRHDT and FYEKMQ (reference sequence). The CDR3 is CASRLAGGPYEQYF. CDR3 bases: TGTGCCAGCAGGTTGGCAGGGGGCCCCTACGAGCAGTACTTC.

The V gene is TRBV13, the J gene TRBJ2-5, with a weak D call TRBD1 (5 bases). In germline, CDR1 is PRHDT, CDR2 FYEKMQ (reference sequence). The CDR3 covers 16 residues. Between the trimmed V and J ends, which lost 5 bases and 2 bases, there was a span of 18 bases. CDR3 nucleotide sequence: TGTGCCAGCAGCCCCACCCCTTTGGGGCCACAAGAGACCCAGTACTTC. This sequence encodes CASSPTPLGPQETQYF.

This clone was seen a single time. J is TRBJ2-7 and V is TRBV15; 9 bases match TRBD1. There are 14 residues in the CDR3. The V and J ends lost 1 base and 5 bases, in that order; junction bases with no gene match: 3. CDR1 is LNHNV, CDR2 YYDKDF, per germline (reference sequence). Written as DNA, the CDR3 is TGTGCCACCAGCAGAGCGGACAGGGGACACGAGCAGTACTTC. Its translation is CATSRADRGHEQYF.

This chain uses TRBV5-6 with TRBJ2-7; 7 nucleotides match TRBD1. This CDR3 is 14 amino acids long. The junction had 6 bases not matched to a gene; V was cut back by 3 bases and J by 3 bases. CDR1 and CDR2 (germline): SGHDT, YYEEEE. The CDR3 region is CASSWDRESYEQYF. The DNA for the CDR3 is TGTGCCAGCAGCTGGGACAGAGAGAGCTACGAGCAGTACTTC.

The V call is TRBV9, the J call TRBJ2-5, with 8 bases that match TRBD1. The CDR3 loop spans 14 amino acids. Germline loops: CDR1 SGDLS, CDR2 YYNGEE. The J segment lost 4 bases and the V segment lost 4 bases, leaving 6 bases of the junction unmatched. CDR3 residues: CASSPTGVGETQYF. CDR3 DNA: TGTGCCAGCAGCCCGACAGGGGTTGGAGAGACCCAGTACTTC.

V usage is TRBV6-1 and J usage is TRBJ2-7; D remains unclear. Trimming left V 3 bases short and J 2 bases short, with 5 bases between. The CDR3 has 12 residues. Germline CDR1 MNHNS, CDR2 SASEGT. The CDR3 sequence is CASSDHTYEQYF. In nucleotides, the CDR3 is TGTGCCAGCAGTGACCACACCTACGAGCAGTACTTC.

Turning to this clone: This specimen includes other DNA sequences encoding the same CDR3. The CDR3 region is CASSRSGGDTDTQYF. Here the CDR3 DNA reads TGCGCCAGCAGCCGGAGTGGGGGGGATACAGATACGCAGTATTTT. J is TRBJ2-3 and V is TRBV4-1, with 7 bases fitting TRBD2. With V trimmed by 4 bases and J by 3 bases, 7 bases remained unmatched. The CDR3 extends over 15 amino acids. CDR1 MGHRA and CDR2 YSYEKL come from the germline V gene.

This CDR3 is CASSDWGFTNQPQHF. The CDR3 DNA follows: TGTGCCAGCAGCGACTGGGGGTTTACCAATCAGCCCCAGCATTTT. V is TRBV6-5 and J is TRBJ1-5; D is perhaps TRBD1 (5 bases). Per germline, CDR1 MNHEY and CDR2 SVGAGI. The V gene lost 6 bases and the J gene lost 3 bases, with 15 bases spanning the gap. This CDR3 has 15 amino acids.

The V and J genes are TRBV4-1 and TRBJ1-1; TRBD1 agrees at 9 bases. V dropped 2 bases and J dropped 5; count of bases not matched to a gene: 3. The CDR3 length is 14 residues. Germline lookup yields CDR1 MGHRA and CDR2 YSYEKL. CDR3 nucleotides: TGCGCCAGCAGCCAAATACAGGGGGCGACTGAAGCTTTCTTT. Protein: CASSQIQGATEAFF.

The chain joins TRBV13 to TRBJ2-2; D not resolved. CDR3 size: 13 residues. Germline lookup yields CDR1 PRHDT and CDR2 FYEKMQ (reference sequence). Trimming removed 4 bases at V and 6 bases at J, with 9 bases between. CDR3 residues: CASSWGKSGELFF. The DNA of the CDR3 is TGTGCCAGCAGCTGGGGAAAGTCCGGGGAGCTGTTTTTT. Drawing the rest from reference TRBV13 and TRBJ2-2, the complete variable domain is AAGVIQSPRHLIKEKRETATLKCYPIPRHDTVYWYQQGPGQDPQFLISFYEKMQSDKGSIPDRFSAQQFSDYHSELNMSSLELGDSALYFCASSWGKSGELFFGEGSRLTVL.

V usage is TRBV28 and J usage is TRBJ1-1; no reliable D call. Trimming took 0 bases from V and 7 from J, leaving 6 bases between them. Germline-derived CDR1 and CDR2 are MDHEN and SYDVKM. This CDR3 is 12 amino acids long. CDR3 loop: CASSLWGIEAFF. The CDR3 bases are TGTGCCAGCAGTTTATGGGGAATTGAAGCTTTCTTT.

V and J are TRBV5-4 and TRBJ2-5; TRBD1 is a possible D gene (6 bases). CDR3 length: 14 residues. V lost 3 bases, J lost 1 base, and 10 bases lay in between. Germline CDR1 reads SGHNT; CDR2 reads YYREEE (reference sequence). CDR3 protein: CASSSDRAQETQYF. The CDR3 nucleotides read TGTGCCAGCAGCTCGGACAGAGCCCAAGAGACCCAGTACTTC.